The text below deals with one T cell receptor beta chain. As yet, its antigen is unknown. This sample is part of a study of a mutant IDH1 vaccine in newly diagnosed glioma. Study in general: Of the patients given treatment, approximately 62% were male and roughly 38% were female, and a mean age of around 38 years was recorded. Earlier treatment was radiotherapy, temozolomide, or both, with most getting both.

Time point specified: baseline, week 1 (first vaccination visit). Indicated treatment: pre-vaccination baseline after standard-of-care therapy. Those who donated had recent WHO grade 3 or 4 IDH1-mutant, ATRX-lost astrocytomas. Study findings and constraints: Most patients, 90% to 95%, showed vaccine-induced immune responses.

Trimming took off 4 bases at V and 4 bases at J, with 5 bases between the two ends. Germline V gives CDR1 SNHLY, CDR2 FYNNEI. CDR3 length: 11 amino acids. The data were produced by immunoSEQ multiplex PCR, yet TCRdb's version contains in-frame clones alone and is incomplete. The top ten clones hold roughly 1.2% of a sample with under 25,000 clones, 93% of them seen once. This specimen was PBMCs, taken from a glioma patient treated with radiotherapy, temozolomide or both. The chain combines TRBV2 with TRBJ2-7, with D uncertain. This TCR derives from a man in his forties or fifties with glioma. CDR3 region: CASSGLYEQYF. The CDR3 DNA reads TGTGCCAGCAGTGGTCTGTACGAGCAGTACTTC.